This T cell receptor beta chain emerged from a study of T cells in Graves' hyperthyroidism and ophthalmopathy. For Graves' hyperthyroidism to be stable, ophthalmopathy could not progress within 18 months. Lactation, pregnancy, other autoimmune disease or uncontrolled infection excluded patients. Fresh peripheral blood, approximately 10 ml, was the source of the PBMCs. General study points: Ophthalmopathy could be told apart from stable hyperthyroidism with a 13 V-J model.

Amplified regions were TCR beta CDR3 sequences from RNA transcripts. An initial round of RT-PCR targeting the TCR CDR3 relied on the HTBI primer set. MiXCR was run by TCRdb on the multiplex PCR reads, yielding one entry per CDR3 protein. This sample has about 560,000 distinct CDR3 sequences, with 15% to 18% found just once. In this sample, this clonotype turned up many times. Its antigen is unknown. The TCR comes from a woman aged 25 to 39 with Graves' hyperthyroidism. Material: blood.

The CDR3 DNA is TGTGCCAGCAGTCCCTTATCCCAGGGTAGCAATCAGCCCCAGCATTTT. Encoded protein: CASSPLSQGSNQPQHF. The chain is built from TRBV2 and TRBJ1-5, with D perhaps matching TRBD1 (5 bases). The CDR3 has 16 amino acids. Deletions cut 5 bases from V and 0 bases from J, with 14 bases between. CDR1 is SNHLY and CDR2 is FYNNEI in the germline V gene.